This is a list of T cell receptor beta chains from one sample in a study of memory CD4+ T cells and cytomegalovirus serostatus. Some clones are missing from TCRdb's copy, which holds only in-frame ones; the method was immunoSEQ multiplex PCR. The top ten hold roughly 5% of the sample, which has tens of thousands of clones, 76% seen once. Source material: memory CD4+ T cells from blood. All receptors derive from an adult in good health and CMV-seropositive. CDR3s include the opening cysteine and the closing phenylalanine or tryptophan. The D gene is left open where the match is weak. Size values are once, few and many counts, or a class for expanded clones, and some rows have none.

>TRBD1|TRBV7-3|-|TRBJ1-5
TGTGCCAGCAGCTTATCAGGGGGCAGGGAGCCCCAGCATTTT
CASSLSGGREPQHF
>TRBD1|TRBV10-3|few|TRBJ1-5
TGTGCCATCAGTAGGAACAGGGGTGTCGACCCGGTGAATCAGCCCCAGCATTTT
CAISRNRGVDPVNQPQHF
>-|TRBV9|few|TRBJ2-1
TGTGCCAGCAGCCCGACAACCCGAGGGGTAGAGCAGTTCTTC
CASSPTTRGVEQFF
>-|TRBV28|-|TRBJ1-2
TGTGCCAGCAGTTTTGAGTCCGCGTATGGCTACACCTTC
CASSFESAYGYTF
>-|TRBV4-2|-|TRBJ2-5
TGTGCCAGCAGCCGTAATCAGGGGGAGGGCCGGGAGACCCAGTACTTC
CASSRNQGEGRETQYF
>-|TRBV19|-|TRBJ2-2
TGTGCCAGTGCTAGACTAGTAGGGACCGGGGAGCTGTTTTTT
CASARLVGTGELFF
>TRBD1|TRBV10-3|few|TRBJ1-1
TGTGCCATCAGTGGACAGGGGGACACTGAAGCTTTCTTT
CAISGQGDTEAFF
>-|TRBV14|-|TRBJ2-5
TGTGCCAGCAGCCAAGATCGAATAGCGAGGCCCCAAGAGACCCAGTACTTC
CASSQDRIARPQETQYF
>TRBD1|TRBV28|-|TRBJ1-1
TGTGCCAGCGGGACAGGGGGCGAAGGGGATACTGAAGCTTTCTTT
CASGTGGEGDTEAFF
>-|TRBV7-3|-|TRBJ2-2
TGTGCCAGCAGCTTAACGGAGAAGCTGTTTTTT
CASSLTEKLFF
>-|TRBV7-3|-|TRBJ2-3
TGTGCCAGCAGCCCATACGGAGATACGCAGTATTTT
CASSPYGDTQYF
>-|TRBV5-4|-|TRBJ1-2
TGTGCCAGCAGCTTGAGATCGGGACCAGGTTCGGGCTACACCTTC
CASSLRSGPGSGYTF
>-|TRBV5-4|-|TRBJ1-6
TGTGCCAGCAGCTTGGAAGGGCTGGTTAACGGTAATTCACCCCTCCACTTT
CASSLEGLVNGNSPLHF
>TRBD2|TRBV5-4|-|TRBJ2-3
TGTGCCAGCAGCTTATCTAGCGGGGGGAGGGATACGCAGTATTTT
CASSLSSGGRDTQYF
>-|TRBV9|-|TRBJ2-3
TGTGCCAGCAGCGTATTGGGGAGGGATACGCAGTATTTT
CASSVLGRDTQYF
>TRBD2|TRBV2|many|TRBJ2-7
TGTGCCAGCAGTGAAACTAGCGCCTCCTACGAGCAGTACTTC
CASSETSASYEQYF
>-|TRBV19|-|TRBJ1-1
TGTGCCAGTTCAAATCGGGCTGGGGCTTTCTTT
CASSNRAGAFF
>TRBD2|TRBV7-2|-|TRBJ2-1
TGTGCCAGCAGCTTACCGCTAGCGGGAGGGCCGTGGAATGAGCAGTTCTTC
CASSLPLAGGPWNEQFF
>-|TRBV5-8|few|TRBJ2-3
TGTGCCAGCAGCTTAAGGGGCGCCGGGGATACGCAGTATTTT
CASSLRGAGDTQYF
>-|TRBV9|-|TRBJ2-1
TGTGCCAGCAGCTACGACTTTAGGGACAATGAGCAGTTCTTC
CASSYDFRDNEQFF
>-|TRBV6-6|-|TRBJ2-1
TGTGCCAGCAGTTATTTAGGGGAGCAGTTCTTC
CASSYLGEQFF
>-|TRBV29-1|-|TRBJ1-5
TGCAGCGTTATCGTAAGTTCGGGCAATCAGCCCCAGCATTTT
CSVIVSSGNQPQHF
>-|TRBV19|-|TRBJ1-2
TGTGCCAGTAGTATCAACGGGAACTATGGCTACACCTTC
CASSINGNYGYTF
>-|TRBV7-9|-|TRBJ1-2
TGTGCCAGCAGCTTAGAAATCCCGGAATATGGCTACACCTTC
CASSLEIPEYGYTF
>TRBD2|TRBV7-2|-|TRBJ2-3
TGTGCCAGCAGCTTCGTAGCGGGCCCTTCGGGGGATACGCAGTATTTT
CASSFVAGPSGDTQYF
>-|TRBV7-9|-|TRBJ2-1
TGTGCCAGCAGCACCGGGGTTAGCTCCTACAATGAGCAGTTCTTC
CASSTGVSSYNEQFF
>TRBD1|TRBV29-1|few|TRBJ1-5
TGCAGCGTGGGGACAGGGAGGCATCAGCCCCAGCATTTT
CSVGTGRHQPQHF
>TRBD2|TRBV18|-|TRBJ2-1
TGTGCCAGCTCACCGAGTCTAGCGGGAGTTGATGAGCAGTTCTTC
CASSPSLAGVDEQFF
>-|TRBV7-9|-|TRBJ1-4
TGTGCCAGCGCCCGGGCGGGCGCGGGAAATGAAAAACTGTTTTTT
CASARAGAGNEKLFF
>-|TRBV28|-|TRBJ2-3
TGTGCCAGCAGTTTGACCAACCTCCAGGGTCCTAGCACAGATACGCAGTATTTT
CASSLTNLQGPSTDTQYF
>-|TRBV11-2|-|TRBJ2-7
TGTGCCAGCAGCCCCGGGGCTTGGTCGGTCTACGAGCAGTACTTC
CASSPGAWSVYEQYF
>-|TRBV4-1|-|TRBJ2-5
TGCGCCAGCAGCCAAGATCCTGACAGGGAGACCCAGTACTTC
CASSQDPDRETQYF
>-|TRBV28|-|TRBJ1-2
TGTGCCAGCAGCCCGACTCTCGACTCTGGCTACACCTTC
CASSPTLDSGYTF
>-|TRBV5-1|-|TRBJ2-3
TGCGCCAGCAGCAGGCGGAGCACAGATACGCAGTATTTT
CASSRRSTDTQYF
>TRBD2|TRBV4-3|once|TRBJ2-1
TGCGCCAGCAGCCAAGGGACTAGCGGGAGCTATGAGCAGTTCTTC
CASSQGTSGSYEQFF
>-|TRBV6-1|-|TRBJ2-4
TGTGCCAGCAGAGATCCGGGGAAAAACATTCAGTACTTC
CASRDPGKNIQYF
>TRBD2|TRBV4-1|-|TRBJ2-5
TGCGCCAGCAGTCAGACTAGCGGGAGTGGGGAGACCCAGTACTTC
CASSQTSGSGETQYF
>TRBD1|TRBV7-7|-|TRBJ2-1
TGTGCTAGCAGCTTAGCGCGAGAATGGGACAGGGTTGTGTGGAATGAGCAGTTCTTC
CASSLAREWDRVVWNEQFF
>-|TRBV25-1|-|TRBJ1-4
TGTGCCAGCAGTGGGGGGGCAACTAATGAAAAACTGTTTTTT
CASSGGATNEKLFF
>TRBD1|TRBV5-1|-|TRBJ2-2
TGCGCCAGCAGCTTGACCCCTACAGGGGGTGGTAACACCGGGGAGCTGTTTTTT
CASSLTPTGGGNTGELFF
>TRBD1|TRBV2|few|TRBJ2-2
TGTGCCAGCAGGGAGGACAGGGGTAGCACCGGGGAGCTGTTTTTT
CASREDRGSTGELFF
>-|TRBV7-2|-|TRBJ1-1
TGTGCCAGCAGCTTTTTGAGCACTGAAGCTTTCTTT
CASSFLSTEAFF
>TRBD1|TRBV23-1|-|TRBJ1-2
TGCGCCAGCAGTCTTAGGACAGGGCGGGGAAATGGCTACACCTTC
CASSLRTGRGNGYTF
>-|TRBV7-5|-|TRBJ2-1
TGTGTCAGAAGCTTAGCGGTTACCGGGACAGCTATACCCTTCAGGGGCTCTGAGCAGTTCTTC
CVRSLAVTGTAIPFRGSEQFF
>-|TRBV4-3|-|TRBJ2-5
TGCGCCAGCAGCCAAGAATACAGCGGCAAAGAGACCCAGTACTTC
CASSQEYSGKETQYF
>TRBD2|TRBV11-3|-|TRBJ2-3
TGTGCCAGCAGCCTGGGGACTAGCGGACGCACAGATACGCAGTATTTT
CASSLGTSGRTDTQYF
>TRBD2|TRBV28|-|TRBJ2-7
TGTGCCACTCACCGACTAGCCGGAATGAGCGAGCAGTACTTC
CATHRLAGMSEQYF
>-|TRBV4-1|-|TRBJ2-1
TGCGCCAGCAGCCAAGTCGATTTGGGGTTCTCCTACAATGAGCAGTTCTTC
CASSQVDLGFSYNEQFF